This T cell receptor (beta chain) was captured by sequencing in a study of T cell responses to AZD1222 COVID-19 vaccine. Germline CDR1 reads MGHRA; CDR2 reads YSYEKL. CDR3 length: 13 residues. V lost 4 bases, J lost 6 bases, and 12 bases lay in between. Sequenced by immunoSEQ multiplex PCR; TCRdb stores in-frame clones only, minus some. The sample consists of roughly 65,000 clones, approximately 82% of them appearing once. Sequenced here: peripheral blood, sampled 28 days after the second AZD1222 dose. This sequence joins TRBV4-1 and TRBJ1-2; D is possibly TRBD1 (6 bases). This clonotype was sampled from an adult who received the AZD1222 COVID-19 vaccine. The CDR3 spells CASSRDTGHGYTF. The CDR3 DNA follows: TGCGCCAGCAGCCGGGACACAGGGCATGGCTACACCTTC.